The rows below give T cell receptor beta chains drawn from one sample of a study of blood T cell repertoires in COVID-19. The protocol was immunoSEQ multiplex PCR, while the TCRdb copy is restricted to in-frame clones and leaves out a portion. The sample yields roughly 200,000 clones, approximately 87% seen once. What was sequenced was peripheral blood. These receptors all come from a man between 60 and 75 years old who had recovered from COVID-19. Each CDR3 is given with its conserved first and last residue. Each record gives: V gene, clone size, D gene, J gene, CDR3 protein, CDR3 DNA. D genes are given only for firm matches. Clone size appears in some rows only: once, few, many, or a class for an expanded clone.

V: TRBV6-5; size: once; D: TRBD1; J: TRBJ2-3; CDR3: CASSPGTGDLQYF; DNA: TGTGCCAGCAGTCCCGGGACAGGGGACTTGCAGTATTTT
V: TRBV6-1; size: NA; D: NA; J: TRBJ1-2; CDR3: CASSERGGPPYGYTF; DNA: TGTGCCAGCAGTGAAAGGGGAGGGCCCCCCTATGGCTACACCTTC
V: TRBV7-3; size: few; D: TRBD1; J: TRBJ1-1; CDR3: CASSPAGQTSTEAFF; DNA: TGTGCCAGCAGCCCCGCGGGACAGACCTCCACTGAAGCTTTCTTT
V: TRBV9; size: NA; D: TRBD1; J: TRBJ2-1; CDR3: CASSVAGQGNEQFF; DNA: TGTGCCAGCAGCGTAGCAGGACAGGGAAATGAGCAGTTCTTC
V: TRBV5-1; size: many; D: NA; J: TRBJ1-2; CDR3: CASSLADRSRYTF; DNA: TGCGCCAGCAGCTTGGCCGACAGGTCCCGCTACACCTTC
V: TRBV13; size: NA; D: NA; J: TRBJ2-1; CDR3: CASSLIARDEQFF; DNA: TGTGCCAGCAGCTTAATTGCCCGGGATGAGCAGTTCTTC
V: TRBV6-1; size: NA; D: TRBD2; J: TRBJ2-2; CDR3: CASSEYRRTSGSKGELFF; DNA: TGTGCCAGCAGTGAATATAGGAGGACTAGCGGGAGTAAGGGGGAGCTGTTTTTT
V: TRBV7-2; size: NA; D: NA; J: TRBJ2-7; CDR3: CASSLWGQVSYEQYF; DNA: TGTGCCAGCAGCTTGTGGGGGCAGGTTAGCTACGAGCAGTACTTC
V: TRBV29-1; size: NA; D: NA; J: TRBJ2-1; CDR3: CSGSGDSSSYNEQFF; DNA: TGCAGCGGATCGGGGGACAGCAGCTCCTACAATGAGCAGTTCTTC
V: TRBV5-1; size: NA; D: TRBD1; J: TRBJ2-6; CDR3: CASSSQGAASGANVLTF; DNA: TGCGCCAGCAGCTCCCAGGGGGCTGCCTCGGGGGCCAACGTCCTGACTTTC
V: TRBV11-2; size: NA; D: NA; J: TRBJ1-2; CDR3: CASSLGGNRDHGYTF; DNA: TGTGCCAGCAGCTTAGGGGGGAACAGGGACCATGGCTACACCTTC
V: TRBV28; size: NA; D: NA; J: TRBJ2-5; CDR3: CASSFGGTTETQYF; DNA: TGTGCCAGCAGTTTCGGGGGGACAACAGAGACCCAGTACTTC
V: TRBV24-1; size: NA; D: NA; J: TRBJ2-5; CDR3: CATSDPRAQETQYF; DNA: TGTGCCACCAGTGACCCGCGGGCGCAAGAGACCCAGTACTTC
V: TRBV21-1; size: NA; D: NA; J: TRBJ1-2; CDR3: CASSRTGVGYGYTF; DNA: TGTGCCAGCAGCAGAACAGGGGTTGGATATGGCTACACCTTC
V: TRBV6-6; size: NA; D: TRBD2; J: TRBJ2-5; CDR3: CASSPRTSGGAVGETQYF; DNA: TGTGCCAGCAGTCCCCGGACTAGCGGGGGGGCGGTAGGAGAGACCCAGTACTTC
V: TRBV3-1/TRBV3-2; size: NA; D: NA; J: TRBJ2-7; CDR3: CASSQDPGRRAYEQYF; DNA: TGTGCCAGCAGCCAAGATCCAGGCAGGCGAGCCTACGAGCAGTACTTC
V: TRBV14; size: few; D: NA; J: TRBJ2-7; CDR3: CASSQTGSSYEQYF; DNA: TGTGCCAGCAGCCAAACAGGTAGCTCCTACGAGCAGTACTTC
V: TRBV7-9; size: NA; D: TRBD1; J: TRBJ2-5; CDR3: CASSLLSSDRGRLKETQYF; DNA: TGTGCCAGCAGCTTACTTAGTTCCGACAGGGGACGTTTGAAAGAGACCCAGTACTTC
V: TRBV7-6; size: NA; D: NA; J: TRBJ2-3; CDR3: CASSSTGGQSWSTDTQYF; DNA: TGTGCCAGCAGCAGTACCGGGGGGCAGAGTTGGAGCACAGATACGCAGTATTTT
V: TRBV30; size: NA; D: NA; J: TRBJ1-2; CDR3: CAWAAPQGINYGYTF; DNA: TGTGCCTGGGCGGCCCCCCAGGGAATTAACTATGGCTACACCTTC
V: TRBV7-2; size: NA; D: NA; J: TRBJ1-2; CDR3: CASSPRGGGPTGYTF; DNA: TGTGCCAGCAGCCCCCGCGGGGGAGGCCCCACTGGCTACACCTTC
V: TRBV18; size: NA; D: TRBD1; J: TRBJ1-4; CDR3: CASSTGTVNEKLFF; DNA: TGTGCCAGCTCTACCGGGACAGTCAATGAAAAACTGTTTTTT